The 31 T cell receptor beta chains reported below all come from one sample, sequenced in a study of blood T cell repertoires in COVID-19 (dated by TCRdb to the early 2020s). The library was prepared using the immunoSEQ multiplex PCR assay. TCRdb carries this immuneACCESS record with in-frame sequences only. Its versions omit some clonotypes, under half of them owing to an unresolved V gene in the studies checked, with the rest unexplained. The sample contains 200,000 or so clones, roughly nine tenths of them found a single time. In total, the top ten clones hold under 2.5% of the sample. The sample taken for sequencing was peripheral blood. The receptors originated from a man between 65 and 85 years old with active or convalescent COVID-19.

Here the CDR3 reads CASSSQGSYNSPLHF. The DNA of the CDR3 is TGTGCCAGCAGCTCACAGGGCTCCTATAATTCACCCCTCCACTTT. This chain joins TRBV5-4 and TRBJ1-6, with a weak D call TRBD1 (6 bases). Germline V gene data show CDR1 as SGHNT and CDR2 as YYREEE (reference sequence). Trimming left V 3 bases short and J 0 bases short, with 7 bases between. The CDR3 has 15 residues.

The chain has TRBV3-1 (or the pseudogene TRBV3-2) and TRBJ1-6; D gene ambiguous. Germline V gene data show CDR1 as LGHDT and CDR2 as YNNKEL (reference sequence). The length of the CDR3 is 15 residues. Trimming removed 1 base from V and 6 bases from J, with 10 bases in between. The CDR3 here is CASSQGARANSPLHF. The DNA for the CDR3 is TGTGCCAGCAGCCAAGGGGCCAGAGCTAATTCACCCCTCCACTTT.

The rearrangement links TRBV7-2 to TRBJ1-3; 7 nucleotides match TRBD1. This CDR3 is built from 15 residues. V gave up 6 bases and J gave up 0 bases; unmatched junction bases: 5. Per the germline V gene, CDR1 is SGHTA and CDR2 is FQGNSA. The CDR3 sequence is CASRWTGHSGNTIYF. In DNA form, the CDR3 reads TGTGCCAGCAGATGGACAGGACACTCTGGAAACACCATATATTTT.

The chain has TRBV2 and TRBJ2-5; 8 positions match TRBD2. V lost 8 bases, J lost 4 bases, and 9 bases stayed unmatched. The germline gives CDR1 SNHLY, CDR2 FYNNEI. The CDR3 is 14 residues long. CDR3 nucleotides: TGTGCCAGCGGCGATAGCGGGGTGGGAGAGACCCAGTACTTC. It is translated as CASGDSGVGETQYF. The variable domain in full, completed from reference TRBV2 and TRBJ2-5, reads EPEVTQTPSHQVTQMGQEVILRCVPISNHLYFYWYRQILGQKVEFLVSFYNNEISEKSEIFDDQFSVERPDGSNFTLKIRSTKLEDSAMYFCASGDSGVGETQYFGPGTRLLVL.

The gene calls are TRBV6-6 and TRBJ2-7, with 7 nucleotides matching TRBD2. The CDR3 is 16 residues long. The germline CDR1 and CDR2 sequences are MNHNY and SVGAGI (reference sequence). V shed 0 bases and J 0 bases; nucleotides not matched to a gene: 5. The CDR3 nucleotides read TGTGCCAGCAGTTACTCGTCCGGGGGGAGCTCCTACGAGCAGTACTTC. This codes for CASSYSSGGSSYEQYF.

This rearrangement joins TRBV11-2 to TRBJ1-1; 9 bases map to TRBD1. The germline V gene has CDR1 SGHAT and CDR2 FQNNGV. This CDR3 has 15 residues. J lost 0 bases, V lost 5 bases, and 4 bases had no gene match. CDR3 in DNA: TGTGCCAGCAGCCAAGGACAGGGGTTGAACACTGAAGCTTTCTTT. It encodes CASSQGQGLNTEAFF.

J is TRBJ1-2 and V is TRBV6-4; maybe TRBD1 (5 bases). The length of the CDR3 is 16 residues. V lost 6 bases and J 0 bases, leaving 17 bases between the germline ends. Germline V gene sequence: CDR1 MRHNA, CDR2 SNTAGT. CDR3 nucleotides: TGTGCCAGCAGACCGGATTCAGGGATACCTAACTATGGCTACACCTTC. Encoded protein: CASRPDSGIPNYGYTF.

The rearrangement uses TRBV3-1 (or the pseudogene TRBV3-2) and TRBJ2-1; D call uncertain. CDR3 length: 15 amino acids. Between the trimmed V and J ends, which lost 0 bases and 6 bases, there was a span of 12 bases. Germline values: CDR1 LGHDT, CDR2 YNNKEL (reference sequence). CDR3 loop: CASSQDLVSSNEQFF. For the CDR3, the DNA is TGTGCCAGCAGCCAAGATCTAGTTAGCAGCAATGAGCAGTTCTTC.

This clone was counted between two and nine times. The chain uses TRBV3-1 (or the pseudogene TRBV3-2) and TRBJ2-2; TRBD1 might be the D (6 bases). Germline V gene sequence: CDR1 LGHDT, CDR2 YNNKEL (reference sequence). The CDR3 contains 17 residues. V was clipped by 2 bases and J by 0 bases, with 13 bases between them. The CDR3 here is CASSQNFGGANTGELFF. The CDR3, as DNA: TGTGCCAGCAGCCAAAATTTTGGGGGCGCGAACACCGGGGAGCTGTTTTTT.

The chain recombines TRBV28 with TRBJ2-7; 8 bases are shared with TRBD2. The trim removed 6 bases at V and 5 bases at J, leaving 6 bases unmatched. This CDR3 is 13 amino acids long. Germline values: CDR1 MDHEN, CDR2 SYDVKM. This CDR3 reads CASRSGSADEQYF. The CDR3 DNA sequence: TGTGCCAGCAGAAGCGGGAGTGCGGACGAGCAGTACTTC.

This clone was detected once. V and J are TRBV18 and TRBJ1-1; unclear D gene. V lost 1 base to trimming and J lost 6 bases, with 12 bases between them. The CDR3 runs to 14 residues. Germline loops: CDR1 KGHSH, CDR2 LQKENI. The DNA of the CDR3 is TGTGCCAGCTCACCACGAGCAGAGAGGGCTGAAGCTTTCTTT. Protein product: CASSPRAERAEAFF.

This sequence joins TRBV29-1 and TRBJ2-1; 12 bases align to TRBD2. V shed 7 bases and J 4 bases; nucleotides not matched to a gene: 8. Germline V gene data show CDR1 as SQVTM and CDR2 as ANQGSEA. The CDR3 covers 15 residues. CDR3 sequence: CSATELAGGYNEQFF. CDR3 DNA: TGCAGCGCTACTGAACTAGCGGGAGGTTACAATGAGCAGTTCTTC.

V and J are TRBV6-2 or TRBV6-3 and TRBJ2-5; maybe TRBD2 (7 bases). The length of the CDR3 is 14 residues. Trimming stripped 2 bases from V and 5 bases from J, with 12 bases between. Germline-derived CDR1 and CDR2 are MNHEY and SVGEGT. CDR3 DNA: TGTGCCAGCAGTTACGTGGGGGGGGGCGAGACCCAGTACTTC. Protein sequence: CASSYVGGGETQYF.

The chain joins TRBV23-1 to TRBJ2-1; 8 bases match TRBD1. TRBV23-1 is marked as an open reading frame, function uncertain. CDR3 length: 18 amino acids. The V and J ends lost 0 bases and 3 bases, in that order; junction bases with no gene match: 10. The CDR3 coding sequence is TGCGCCAGCAGTCAATCGTCTAGGGACAGGCGCAACTACAATGAGCAGTTCTTC. Its translation: CASSQSSRDRRNYNEQFF.

The V gene is TRBV7-2, the J gene TRBJ2-1; TRBD2 matches at 9 bases. The CDR3 loop spans 15 amino acids. The J segment lost 0 bases and the V segment lost 5 bases, leaving 2 bases of the junction unmatched. The germline gives CDR1 SGHTA, CDR2 FQGNSA. The DNA of the CDR3 is TGTGCCAGCAGCCGGACTAGCGACTCCTACAATGAGCAGTTCTTC. Translation: CASSRTSDSYNEQFF.

This clone was seen just once. The chain couples TRBV7-2 to TRBJ1-2, with a tentative D call TRBD1 (5 bases). The CDR3 has 14 residues. The V gene lost 5 bases and the J gene lost 2 bases, with 12 bases spanning the gap. Germline V gives CDR1 SGHTA, CDR2 FQGNSA. This CDR3 reads CASSGGGKNYGYTF. The CDR3 DNA is TGTGCCAGCAGCGGGGGAGGCAAAAACTATGGCTACACCTTC.

The gene calls are TRBV29-1 and TRBJ2-7; D remains unclear. CDR3 length: 16 amino acids. CDR1 is SQVTM and CDR2 is ANQGSEA in the germline V gene. The ends were cut back, 4 bases at V and 0 bases at J, with 19 bases in the middle. The CDR3 DNA is TGCAGCGTTGCTTTTGAACTGAGAGGTGTCTCCTACGAGCAGTACTTC. It is translated as CSVAFELRGVSYEQYF.

The chain is built from TRBV19 and TRBJ1-4, with 9 bases identical to TRBD1. The CDR3 totals 16 residues. Germline values: CDR1 LNHDA, CDR2 SQIVND (reference sequence). The V gene end was trimmed by 4 bases and the J gene end by 0 bases; junction bases not matched to a gene: 3. The CDR3 spells CASSTGTGPTNEKLFF. CDR3 sequence (DNA): TGTGCCAGTAGTACCGGGACAGGGCCAACTAATGAAAAACTGTTTTTT.

The chain is built from TRBV6-5 and TRBJ1-6; 8 bases are shared with TRBD1. The V segment lost 5 bases and the J segment 8 bases; nucleotides outside the gene matches: 8. Germline CDR1 reads MNHEY; CDR2 reads SVGAGI. The CDR3 length is 15 residues. DNA of the CDR3: TGTGCCAGCAGTCGCCAGACAGGGGTTGATTCACCCCTCCACTTT. Amino acid sequence: CASSRQTGVDSPLHF.

V is TRBV10-1 and J is TRBJ2-5; D gene ambiguous. Deletions cut 2 bases from V and 7 bases from J, with 11 bases between. This CDR3 contains 13 residues. In germline, CDR1 is WNHNN, CDR2 SYGVQD (reference sequence). CDR3 region: CASSERLDGTQYF. The CDR3 coding sequence is TGCGCCAGCAGTGAGCGGCTAGATGGGACCCAGTACTTC.

V gene TRBV21-1 combines with J gene TRBJ1-5; the table's D call TRBD1 went unverified against the DNA. TRBV21-1 is noted as a pseudogene. This CDR3 contains 16 residues. The CDR3 nucleotides are TGTGCCAGCAGCAGGGACAGGGAGAACCAAAACCAGCCCCAGCATTTT. Residues: CASSRDRENQNQPQHF.

The V call is TRBV19, the J call TRBJ2-6; D is undetermined. Germline V gives CDR1 LNHDA, CDR2 SQIVND (reference sequence). This CDR3 is built from 20 residues. V lost 3 bases and J lost 2, with 23 bases in between. The CDR3 DNA reads as TGTGCCAGTAGTATGGCGGTCCGTCCCAAGATGAGGCCTGGGGCCAACGTCCTGACTTTC. Translated, it gives CASSMAVRPKMRPGANVLTF.

This chain links TRBV6-5 with TRBJ2-1, with D unresolved. In germline, CDR1 is MNHEY, CDR2 SVGAGI. The CDR3 contains 12 residues. Trimming left V 2 bases short and J 10 bases short, with 9 bases between. The CDR3 loop reads CASSYAGGEQFF. CDR3 bases: TGTGCCAGCAGTTACGCAGGTGGGGAGCAGTTCTTC.

This sequence joins TRBV28 and TRBJ2-4; 8 nucleotides match TRBD1. Looked up from germline, CDR1 is MDHEN and CDR2 is SYDVKM. This CDR3 is 14 amino acids long. V trimming: 6 bases; J trimming: 4 bases; junction bases outside the gene matches: 5. This chain's CDR3 is CASSSGQVKNIQYF. The CDR3 nucleotides read TGTGCCAGCAGCTCGGGACAGGTAAAAAACATTCAGTACTTC.

This chain uses TRBV5-1 with TRBJ1-2; a weak D match, TRBD1 (5 bases). Per germline, CDR1 SGHRS and CDR2 YFSETQ. The CDR3 extends over 15 amino acids. The germline V and J ends were trimmed by 4 bases and 5 bases, with 18 bases remaining between them. CDR3: CASSVSGRAPYGYTF. The CDR3 DNA reads TGCGCCAGCAGCGTGTCGGGCAGGGCCCCTTATGGCTACACCTTC.

J is TRBJ1-4 and V is TRBV18, with unresolved D. Germline assignment: CDR1 KGHSH and CDR2 LQKENI. The V end was cut by 2 bases, the J end by 8 bases, with 9 bases between. The CDR3 spans 13 residues. The CDR3 spells CASSPKDWEKLFF. Here the CDR3 DNA reads TGTGCCAGCTCACCAAAGGACTGGGAAAAACTGTTTTTT.

The chain is built from TRBV6-5 and TRBJ1-1; 10 bases match TRBD1. After removal of 5 bases from V and 1 base from J, the junction contained 4 bases not matched to a gene. This CDR3 is built from 15 residues. In germline, CDR1 is MNHEY, CDR2 SVGAGI. CDR3 DNA: TGTGCCAGCAGTAAGGACAGGGGGAAGAACACTGAAGCTTTCTTT. This gives the protein CASSKDRGKNTEAFF.

CDR3 loop: CSASLLGAGGTDTQYF. In nucleotides, the CDR3 is TGCAGTGCTAGTCTTTTAGGGGCAGGGGGTACGGATACGCAGTATTTT. This chain connects TRBV20-1 to TRBJ2-3; 7 bases fit TRBD1. Germline CDR1 reads DFQATT; CDR2 reads SNEGSKA (reference sequence). V trimming: 3 bases; J trimming: 6 bases; junction bases outside the gene matches: 15. The CDR3 is 16 residues long.

The chain is built from TRBV7-2 and TRBJ1-5, with 10 nucleotides matching TRBD1. Losses at the gene ends were 0 bases for V and 6 bases for J; bases not matched to a gene: 5. The CDR3 is 16 residues long. In germline, CDR1 is SGHTA, CDR2 FQGNSA. CDR3 coding DNA: TGTGCCAGCAGCTTAGCTGACAGGGGGCTCAGTCAGCCCCAGCATTTT. Translating it yields CASSLADRGLSQPQHF.

The V call is TRBV6-5, the J call TRBJ1-5; D might be TRBD1 (6 bases). Germline loops: CDR1 MNHEY, CDR2 SVGAGI. The CDR3 is made up of 13 amino acids. V was pared by 2 bases and J by 4 bases, with 6 bases between. The CDR3: CASSYGTNQPQHF. CDR3 sequence (DNA): TGTGCCAGCAGTTACGGGACAAATCAGCCCCAGCATTTT.

The V gene is TRBV2, the J gene TRBJ2-3; 7 nucleotides line up with TRBD2. V lost 2 bases to trimming and J lost 2 bases; unmatched junction nucleotides: 10. CDR1 is SNHLY and CDR2 is FYNNEI in the germline V gene. This CDR3 region has 17 residues. The CDR3 region has the DNA TGTGCCAGCAGTGAAAGGGACCTAGCGGTAAACACAGATACGCAGTATTTT. It is translated as CASSERDLAVNTDTQYF.